Listed below are T cell receptor beta chains from one sample, sequenced in a study of T cell responses to AZD1222 COVID-19 vaccine. Profiling relied on immunoSEQ multiplex PCR, and the TCRdb table lists in-frame clones only, not all of them. Of about 260,000 clones listed, approximately 93% are singletons. Source: peripheral blood, taken on day 0 of AZD1222 vaccination. Receptors were obtained from an adult in good health. Both conserved end residues are part of each CDR3. The D gene is left open where the match is weak. Where a row states a size, it is once, few, many or the class of an expanded clone; other rows omit it.

CDR3nt	CDR3aa	v_gene	j_gene	abundance	d_gene
TGTGCCAGCAGACTAGCGGGAGGCTACGAGCAGTACTTC	CASRLAGGYEQYF	TRBV6-5	TRBJ2-7	NA	TRBD2
TGTGCCAGCACACGTTTGTCGAACACTGAAGCTTTCTTT	CASTRLSNTEAFF	TRBV6-6	TRBJ1-1	NA	NA
TGTGCCACCAGTGATTCCCGCGCAGACGATCAGCCCCAGCATTTT	CATSDSRADDQPQHF	TRBV24-1	TRBJ1-5	NA	NA
TGTGCCAGCCGACTCTCTGAGGCAGATACGCAGTATTTT	CASRLSEADTQYF	TRBV18	TRBJ2-3	NA	NA
TGTGCCTGGAGTGTAACAGGGTCTTACGAGCAGTACTTC	CAWSVTGSYEQYF	TRBV30	TRBJ2-7	NA	NA
TGTGCCAGCAGCCCCCGGGGGAGGGATGGTGGCTACACCTTC	CASSPRGRDGGYTF	TRBV6-5	TRBJ1-2	NA	NA
TGTGCCAGCAGTGAAATGGCAGCCGGGGAGCTGTTTTTT	CASSEMAAGELFF	TRBV2	TRBJ2-2	once	NA
TGTGCCAGCAGTGAAGGGACAGGGGACACCGGGGAGCTGTTTTTT	CASSEGTGDTGELFF	TRBV6-1	TRBJ2-2	many	TRBD1
TGTGCCAGCAGTTTGGGTAGCACAGATACGCAGTATTTT	CASSLGSTDTQYF	TRBV28	TRBJ2-3	once	NA
TGTGCCAGCAGTTTTCAGGGGGCCAATAATTCACCCCTCCACTTT	CASSFQGANNSPLHF	TRBV2	TRBJ1-6	NA	TRBD1
TGCGCCAGCAATCCTGGGCAGGGTGCCTACGAGCAGTACTTC	CASNPGQGAYEQYF	TRBV5-1	TRBJ2-7	NA	NA
TGTGCCAGCAGCTCACAGGGAAACTATGGCTACACCTTC	CASSSQGNYGYTF	TRBV13	TRBJ1-2	NA	NA
TGTGCCAGCAGCGTAGATTTGCGGGGGGCGAACACCGGGGAGCTGTTTTTT	CASSVDLRGANTGELFF	TRBV9	TRBJ2-2	NA	TRBD2
TGCGCCAGCAGCCAAGATTTTGCGGCTCAGCCCCAGCATTTT	CASSQDFAAQPQHF	TRBV4-3	TRBJ1-5	NA	NA
TGTGCCAGCTCACCAGCAGGATATATGGAAGGCTACACCTTC	CASSPAGYMEGYTF	TRBV18	TRBJ1-2	NA	NA
TGCAGTGCTTCCGACAGCTATGGCTACACCTTC	CSASDSYGYTF	TRBV20-1	TRBJ1-2	NA	NA
TGTGCCAGCAGCCTTCCGACAGGGGGCCCCCACGAGCAGTACTTC	CASSLPTGGPHEQYF	TRBV3-1/TRBV3-2	TRBJ2-7	NA	TRBD1
TGTGCCAGCTCACCACCGGGGACTAGCGGGGCTTACAATGAGCAGTTCTTC	CASSPPGTSGAYNEQFF	TRBV18	TRBJ2-1	NA	TRBD2
TGTGCCAGCTCACCGGGGGCAGGGCGGGCTGAAGCTTTCTTT	CASSPGAGRAEAFF	TRBV18	TRBJ1-1	NA	NA
TGCAGTGCTAGTGGGAGGGGGGCGGTCACCGGGGAGCTGTTTTTT	CSASGRGAVTGELFF	TRBV20-1	TRBJ2-2	NA	NA
TGTGCCAGCAAGAGGGGGAATCAGCCCCAGCATTTT	CASKRGNQPQHF	TRBV28	TRBJ1-5	NA	NA
TGCAGCGTTCGAGACCGCGGGGCGCAGTATTTT	CSVRDRGAQYF	TRBV29-1	TRBJ2-3	NA	NA
TGTGCCAGTAGGTCACAGGGGAGCACTGAAGCTTTCTTT	CASRSQGSTEAFF	TRBV19	TRBJ1-1	NA	TRBD1
TGTGCCAGCAGCGTAGAGGTCAGGGGATCCGGGGAGCTGTTTTTT	CASSVEVRGSGELFF	TRBV9	TRBJ2-2	NA	NA
TGCGGCATAGCCTGCTACGAGCAGTACTTC	CGIACYEQYF	TRBV27	TRBJ2-7	NA	NA
TGCGCCAGCCGGGGGGCAGCGGAAGCCGGGGAGCTGTTTTTT	CASRGAAEAGELFF	TRBV5-1	TRBJ2-2	NA	NA
TGTGCCAGCAACCCGCATCGGGCCAGTGGCTACACCTTC	CASNPHRASGYTF	TRBV6-2/TRBV6-3	TRBJ1-2	NA	NA
TGTGCCAGCAGCACCCAACCTCTATTAGGGGGAAAAAACATTCAGTACTTC	CASSTQPLLGGKNIQYF	TRBV7-2	TRBJ2-4	once	NA
TGTGCCAGCAGCCTCCACCGGGGGAACGAAAAGCAGTACTTC	CASSLHRGNEKQYF	TRBV7-3	TRBJ2-7	NA	NA
TGTGCCACCTCCGGGACAGGGGCCTACAATGAGCAGTTCTTC	CATSGTGAYNEQFF	TRBV10-3	TRBJ2-1	NA	TRBD1
TGTGCCAGCAGCTTAGGGGGGCACAATGAGCAGTTCTTC	CASSLGGHNEQFF	TRBV7-9	TRBJ2-1	NA	NA
TGTGCCAGCAGTTTATTCGGGGCTTCTGGAAACACCATATATTTT	CASSLFGASGNTIYF	TRBV28	TRBJ1-3	NA	NA
TGTGCCATCGGGGACAGGGGGCGAGGTTCTGAAGCTTTCTTT	CAIGDRGRGSEAFF	TRBV10-3	TRBJ1-1	NA	TRBD1
TGCGCCAGCGCTTTAGCGGGAGCCTCAGATACGCAGTATTTT	CASALAGASDTQYF	TRBV4-3	TRBJ2-3	NA	TRBD2
TGTGCCAGCAGAGCCTCCAGGGGCCCGGGATTGAACGAGCAGTACTTC	CASRASRGPGLNEQYF	TRBV27	TRBJ2-7	NA	NA
TGTGCCAGCAGCCCCCTCGGGCGGGGGGGCCAAGAGACCCAGTACTTC	CASSPLGRGGQETQYF	TRBV3-1/TRBV3-2	TRBJ2-5	NA	TRBD2
TGTGCCAGCAGCTTGGGGACAAGGAATCAGCCCCAGCATTTT	CASSLGTRNQPQHF	TRBV5-6	TRBJ1-5	NA	NA
TGTGCCAGCAGCCCACGACAGGGGCCCTCACCCCTCCACTTT	CASSPRQGPSPLHF	TRBV7-2	TRBJ1-6	NA	TRBD1
TGTGCCAGCAGTAAACAGGTCTCCTACGAGCAGTACTTC	CASSKQVSYEQYF	TRBV12-3/TRBV12-4	TRBJ2-7	NA	NA
TGTGCCACCCCTGAGGGCGGGGGCGATGGGGCCAACGTCCTGACTTTC	CATPEGGGDGANVLTF	TRBV7-3	TRBJ2-6	NA	NA
TGCGCCAGCAGCGCGGGACAGGGAAAGTCCTACGAGCAGTACTTC	CASSAGQGKSYEQYF	TRBV5-1	TRBJ2-7	NA	TRBD1
TGTGCCAGCAGCGTCCCCCACGGGACTGAAGCTTTCTTT	CASSVPHGTEAFF	TRBV21-1	TRBJ1-1	once	NA
TGTGCCAGCAGTCCCGCAGGGCCCGGGGAGCTGTTTTTT	CASSPAGPGELFF	TRBV12-3/TRBV12-4	TRBJ2-2	once	NA
TGCACCAGCAGCCCCCTCGGAAGGACCTCTGGTGGAAACACCATATATTTT	CTSSPLGRTSGGNTIYF	TRBV1	TRBJ1-3	NA	NA
TGCGCCAGCAGCCGATCAGGGGGCGCAGGCACTGAAGCTTTCTTT	CASSRSGGAGTEAFF	TRBV4-1	TRBJ1-1	NA	TRBD1
TGTGCCATCAGTATCCTCGGGGATACGCAGTATTTT	CAISILGDTQYF	TRBV10-3	TRBJ2-3	NA	NA
TGTGCCAGCAGCCCAGGCCCAACAGGGGCCCGGGGCTACACCTTC	CASSPGPTGARGYTF	TRBV7-9	TRBJ1-2	once	TRBD1
TGTGCCAGCAGCACGGGTGCGGGGGCCTACGAGCAGTACTTC	CASSTGAGAYEQYF	TRBV5-6	TRBJ2-7	NA	TRBD2
TGTGCCAGCAGCGTAGTTGGAGGGGCTCTGACTGAAGCTTTCTTT	CASSVVGGALTEAFF	TRBV9	TRBJ1-1	NA	NA
TGTGCCAGCACCCTCACAGGGCCCCCCATTAGCTCCTATAATTCACCCCTCCACTTT	CASTLTGPPISSYNSPLHF	TRBV28	TRBJ1-6	NA	NA
TGTGCCAGCAGCTCCGCACTAGCGGGGGGAGTCAATGAGCAGTTCTTC	CASSSALAGGVNEQFF	TRBV7-8	TRBJ2-1	NA	TRBD2
TGTGCCAGCCGACACCAAGAGACCCAGTACTTC	CASRHQETQYF	TRBV12-3/TRBV12-4	TRBJ2-5	NA	NA
TGTGCCAGCAGTTTGGACAGGATCAATGAGCAGTTCTTC	CASSLDRINEQFF	TRBV6-6	TRBJ2-1	NA	TRBD1
TGTGCCAGTATAGGGGGGGTAAGCCAGCCCCAGCATTTT	CASIGGVSQPQHF	TRBV19	TRBJ1-5	NA	NA
TGTGCCATCAGTGAGTCGGGGAGCTCTACCTACGAGCAGTACTTC	CAISESGSSTYEQYF	TRBV10-3	TRBJ2-7	NA	NA
TGTGCCTGGTCCCGGGACCTCGGCCCGGCTTTCTTT	CAWSRDLGPAFF	TRBV30	TRBJ1-1	NA	NA